This T cell receptor beta chain was observed in a study of blood T cells in healthy people across ages. The study, taken as a whole, reports: Long-lived donors exceeded aged donors in naive CD4+ cells and diversity.

With a J-beta primer mix and a sample-barcoded 5' primer, a second PCR ran about 7 to 11 cycles. TCRdb re-analysed the 5' RACE reads in MiXCR, keeping a single row per CDR3 protein. The repertoire holds 1.5 million to 2 million distinct CDR3 sequences, with roughly 49% as singletons. A word on this clonotype: Antigen specificity is unknown. One end of the junction is discordant with germline, which a read error may explain.

CDR1 and CDR2 (germline): LGHNA, YSLEER. The CDR3 totals 19 residues. Sequenced sample: blood. The sequence came from a woman in her forties in good health. The rearrangement uses TRBV4-3 and TRBJ2-5, with 8 nucleotides matching TRBD1. TRBJ2-7 matches the DNA end more closely, so the J call is doubtful. CDR3 residues: CAGSQDYGTGILRPYEQYF. The CDR3 DNA is TGCGCCGGCAGCCAAGATTATGGGACAGGTATTTTGAGGCCCTACGAGCAGTACTTC.